These 29 T cell receptor beta chains came from one sample sequenced in a study of response to subunit inactivated influenza vaccine. Each CDR3 protein is one row after TCRdb ran MiXCR on the RT-PCR reads. The sample carries 700,000 to 800,000 distinct CDR3 sequences, under 20% recorded once. Here the sequenced sample was PBMCs from blood, taken 5 days after vaccination. These receptors came from a man over 45 who received an inactivated influenza vaccine.

This clonotype was picked up a small number of times. The chain carries TRBV9 and TRBJ2-2; TRBD2 matches 7 bases. The V gene's germline CDR1 is SGDLS and CDR2 YYNGEE. The V gene end was trimmed by 0 bases and the J gene end by 6 bases; junction bases not matched to a gene: 11. This CDR3 region has 17 residues. DNA of the CDR3: TGTGCCAGCAGCGTAGGGTGGGAGGGCTTGACCTCCGGGGAGCTGTTTTTT. Translated: CASSVGWEGLTSGELFF.

This clonotype showed up many times. This rearrangement joins TRBV20-1 to TRBJ2-3, with D unclear. This CDR3 is 11 amino acids long. Germline V gives CDR1 DFQATT, CDR2 SNEGSKA (reference sequence). The chain's CDR3 is CRDSITDTQYF. In DNA form, the CDR3 reads TGCAGAGACTCCATCACAGATACGCAGTATTTT.

In this sample, this clonotype turned up many times. This chain joins TRBV5-1 and TRBJ2-2; 9 nucleotides line up with TRBD1. This CDR3 is 15 amino acids long. V trimming: 4 bases; J trimming: 1 base; junction bases outside the gene matches: 2. In germline, CDR1 is SGHRS, CDR2 YFSETQ. The CDR3 sequence: CASSMGQGNTGELFF. For the CDR3, the DNA is TGCGCCAGCAGCATGGGACAGGGGAACACCGGGGAGCTGTTTTTT.

This clonotype was seen at least ten times. The genes are TRBV6-5 and TRBJ1-3, with D perhaps matching TRBD1 (6 bases). The CDR3 covers 14 residues. Between the trimmed V and J ends, which lost 2 bases and 2 bases, there was a span of 7 bases. The germline CDR1 and CDR2 sequences are MNHEY and SVGAGI. The CDR3 DNA follows: TGTGCCAGCAGTTACGGGACACCTGGAAACACCATATATTTT. Its protein product is CASSYGTPGNTIYF.

This clonotype came up a few times. The rearrangement uses TRBV11-2 and TRBJ2-3; D possibly corresponds to TRBD2 (6 bases). With 2 bases removed from V and 0 bases from J, the gap between germline ends came to 18 bases. Germline CDR1 and CDR2: SGHAT and FQNNGV. The CDR3 is made up of 18 amino acids. In DNA form, the CDR3 reads TGTGCCAGCAGCTTAAGAGCTAGCGCGGCCGCTAGCACAGATACGCAGTATTTT. Translation gives CASSLRASAAASTDTQYF.

This clonotype was counted a few times. The DNA for the CDR3 is TGCGCCAGCAGCTTGGGGGGACCGCCAGACTCCTACGAGCAGTACTTC. Amino acids: CASSLGGPPDSYEQYF. V is TRBV5-1 and J is TRBJ2-7; D could derive from TRBD1 or TRBD2 (5 bases each). CDR1 SGHRS and CDR2 YFSETQ come from the germline V gene. V was clipped by 0 bases and J by 0 bases, with 13 bases between them. This CDR3 spans 16 amino acids. Variable domain in full (rest from reference TRBV5-1 and TRBJ2-7): KAGVTQTPRYLIKTRGQQVTLSCSPISGHRSVSWYQQTPGQGLQFLFEYFSETQRNKGNFPGRFSGRQFSNSRSEMNVSTLELGDSALYLCASSLGGPPDSYEQYFGPGTRLTVT.

The chain joins TRBV9 to TRBJ1-2; a weak D match, TRBD1 (6 bases). The V gene lost 3 bases and the J gene lost 5 bases, with 8 bases spanning the gap. From germline, CDR1 is SGDLS and CDR2 YYNGEE. The length of the CDR3 is 12 residues. Written as DNA, the CDR3 is TGTGCCAGCAGCGCCAGGGGTTATGGCTACACCTTC. It codes for CASSARGYGYTF.

V and J are TRBV28 and TRBJ2-3, with TRBD1 identical over 8 bases. Trimming at V came to 4 bases and at J to 2 bases, leaving 20 bases not matched to a gene. Germline V gene sequence: CDR1 MDHEN, CDR2 SYDVKM. This CDR3 is built from 20 residues. CDR3: CASSSHNTYNRDRYTDTQYF. The CDR3 DNA is TGTGCCAGCAGTTCCCATAATACTTATAACCGGGACAGGTACACAGATACGCAGTATTTT.

This rearrangement joins TRBV4-3 to TRBJ1-1; D is ambiguous. CDR1 and CDR2 (germline): LGHNA, YSLEER. Trimming stripped 0 bases from V and 0 bases from J, with 11 bases between. The CDR3 is 16 amino acids. CDR3 sequence: CASSQDKKTMNTEAFF. The CDR3 nucleotides are TGCGCCAGCAGCCAAGATAAAAAAACCATGAACACTGAAGCTTTCTTT.

This clonotype was observed a handful of times. J is TRBJ1-6 and V is TRBV6-1, with 8 bases identical to TRBD1. With 4 bases clipped from V and 14 bases from J, the junction kept 13 bases outside the gene matches. The CDR3 totals 15 residues. The V gene's germline CDR1 is MNHNS and CDR2 SASEGT. The CDR3 DNA sequence: TGTGCCAGCAGTGGCGGACAGGGCCCCTTTTCCTCCCTCCACTTT. Protein: CASSGGQGPFSSLHF.

The CDR3 loop is CASSLRLTLKNEQFF. The CDR3 DNA is TGTGCCAGCAGTTTACGACTCACCCTTAAGAATGAGCAGTTCTTC. The chain combines TRBV12-3 or TRBV12-4 with TRBJ2-1; D not certain. The CDR3 spans 15 residues. V lost 2 bases and J lost 7, with 15 bases in between.

In its sample, this clonotype was seen many times. The V call is TRBV20-1, the J call TRBJ2-7; either TRBD1 or TRBD2 may supply D (5 bases each). In germline, CDR1 is DFQATT, CDR2 SNEGSKA (reference sequence). Trimming left V 2 bases short and J 7 bases short, with 18 bases between. This CDR3 has 14 amino acids. The CDR3 here is CSARRGNFGGEQYF. In nucleotides, the CDR3 is TGCAGTGCTAGAAGGGGAAACTTTGGGGGTGAGCAGTACTTC.

Only a few counts were recorded for this clonotype. This chain uses TRBV15 with TRBJ2-5, with D unclear. V lost 0 bases to trimming and J lost 5 bases, with 13 bases between them. Germline V gene lookup returns CDR1 LNHNV and CDR2 YYDKDF (reference sequence). This CDR3 spans 15 amino acids. The CDR3 nucleotides are TGTGCCACCAGCAGAGATCTGGTCAGCCGGGAGACCCAGTACTTC. Amino acids: CATSRDLVSRETQYF.

A few counts support this clonotype. J is TRBJ1-1 and V is TRBV5-4; 11 nucleotides align to TRBD1. The V segment lost 4 bases and the J segment 5 bases; nucleotides outside the gene matches: 7. The CDR3 loop spans 15 amino acids. Per germline, CDR1 SGHNT and CDR2 YYREEE (reference sequence). The CDR3: CASSAGQGVYTEAFF. CDR3 in DNA: TGTGCCAGCAGCGCGGGACAGGGGGTTTATACTGAAGCTTTCTTT.

This clonotype was seen a handful of times. The chain has TRBV27 and TRBJ2-5; TRBD2 is a possible D gene (6 bases). The V and J ends lost 3 bases and 5 bases respectively, with 13 bases between them. Germline V CDR1 and CDR2: MNHEY, SMNVEV (reference sequence). The CDR3 is 14 amino acids. This CDR3 reads CASSLAGLRETQYF. The CDR3 DNA sequence: TGTGCCAGCAGTTTGGCGGGATTAAGGGAGACCCAGTACTTC.

In this sample, this clonotype turned up a few times. The chain links TRBV4-2 to TRBJ1-1, with 7 positions matching TRBD1. The CDR3 has 14 amino acids. J gave up 11 bases and V 0 bases, and 9 bases lay outside the gene matches. Germline CDR1 and CDR2: LGHNA and YNFKEQ. The CDR3 loop reads CASSQEGGGSGAFF. The CDR3 region has the DNA TGTGCCAGCAGCCAAGAGGGAGGGGGCTCGGGTGCTTTCTTT.

About this clonotype: A junction boundary mismatches the germline segment, possibly from a read error. CDR3 protein: CIVDDSYNEQFF. The CDR3 DNA is TGCATCGTTGATGACAGCTACAATGAGCAGTTCTTC. This sequence joins TRBV29-1 and TRBJ2-1, with D possibly TRBD1 on 5 matching bases. The germline gives CDR1 SQVTM, CDR2 ANQGSEA. This CDR3 has 12 amino acids.

This clonotype was seen only a few times. The genes are TRBV10-3 and TRBJ2-3, with unresolved D. V lost 0 bases and J 2 bases, leaving 6 bases between the germline ends. Germline CDR1 ENHRY, CDR2 SYGVKD. The CDR3 sequence is 14 residues long. CDR3 sequence: CAISESPDTDTQYF. The DNA for the CDR3 is TGTGCCATCAGTGAGTCGCCAGACACAGATACGCAGTATTTT.

The chain links TRBV6-2 or TRBV6-3 to TRBJ2-7; 13 nucleotides agree with TRBD2. Unmatched junction bases numbered 8, after V lost 7 bases and J lost 2 bases. CDR3 size: 16 residues. CDR1 is MNHEY and CDR2 is SVGEGT in the germline V gene. DNA for the CDR3: TGTGCCAGCACCCTACGGACTAGCGGGGGTACCTACGAGCAGTACTTC. It translates to CASTLRTSGGTYEQYF.

This clonotype has only a few counts. The rearrangement links TRBV9 to TRBJ2-7; 7 bases fit TRBD2. CDR3 size: 15 residues. Trimming took 0 bases from V and 2 from J; bases not matched to a gene: 5. Germline assignment: CDR1 SGDLS and CDR2 YYNGEE. CDR3 loop: CASSVDMGGPYEQYF. The CDR3 bases are TGTGCCAGCAGCGTAGATATGGGAGGGCCCTACGAGCAGTACTTC.

This clonotype was picked up a small number of times. The chain combines TRBV11-1 with TRBJ1-1; D call uncertain. The ends were cut back, 5 bases at V and 10 bases at J, with 14 bases in the middle. CDR1 is SGHAT and CDR2 is FQDESV in the germline V gene (reference sequence). The CDR3 extends over 12 amino acids. CDR3 sequence (DNA): TGTGCCAGCAGCGATGATTGGGGTGGAGCTTTCTTT. Its translation: CASSDDWGGAFF.

The chain has TRBV5-1 and TRBJ1-4, with unresolved D. V dropped 4 bases and J dropped 5 bases, with 9 bases sitting between them. The CDR3 spans 13 residues. Germline CDR1 reads SGHRS; CDR2 reads YFSETQ. The CDR3 is CASSPTNNEKLFF. For the CDR3, the DNA is TGCGCCAGCAGCCCCACAAACAATGAAAAACTGTTTTTT.

In its sample, this clonotype was seen a few times. The chain has TRBV20-1 and TRBJ2-3; 15 bases are a match to TRBD2. The CDR3 contains 14 residues. Germline CDR1 reads DFQATT; CDR2 reads SNEGSKA (reference sequence). The CDR3 DNA reads TGCAGCTGTCCGGGACTAGCGGGAGGTGATACGCAGTATTTT. Translated, it gives CSCPGLAGGDTQYF.

A few counts support this clonotype. CDR3 DNA: TGTGCCACCAGTGCCACCGGCCTAGCGGGAGAAGATACGCAGTATTTT. It encodes CATSATGLAGEDTQYF. The rearrangement joins TRBV24-1 to TRBJ2-3, with TRBD2 matching 10 bases. Trimming cost V 5 bases and J 5 bases; bases outside gene matches: 9. This CDR3 is built from 16 residues. In germline, CDR1 is KGHDR, CDR2 SFDVKD.

CDR3 residues: CASSPEDRSDTQYF. The CDR3 nucleotides are TGCGCCAGCAGCCCCGAGGACAGGTCAGATACGCAGTATTTT. V usage is TRBV5-1 and J usage is TRBJ2-3, with 7 positions matching TRBD1. This CDR3 is 14 amino acids long. Germline CDR1 SGHRS, CDR2 YFSETQ. The ends lost 4 bases at V and 4 bases at J; junction bases unmatched: 6.

The chain is built from TRBV6-1 and TRBJ1-5, with D tentatively TRBD1 (6 bases). The V gene lost 2 bases and the J gene lost 0 bases, with 20 bases spanning the gap. There are 19 residues in the CDR3. Germline V gene sequence: CDR1 MNHNS, CDR2 SASEGT. In DNA form, the CDR3 reads TGTGCCAGCAGTGAAAAACGTTGGGGGTCAGGGGATAGCAATCAGCCCCAGCATTTT. It is translated as CASSEKRWGSGDSNQPQHF.

The chain is built from TRBV18 and TRBJ2-7; TRBD1 aligns across 7 bases. V shed 5 bases and J 7 bases; nucleotides not matched to a gene: 11. The germline gives CDR1 KGHSH, CDR2 LQKENI. The CDR3 contains 14 residues. The CDR3 protein is CASSFNRGSREQYF. For the CDR3, the DNA is TGTGCCAGCTCATTCAACAGGGGATCGCGGGAGCAGTACTTC.

In this sample, this clonotype turned up a few times. The V call is TRBV4-2, the J call TRBJ2-2, with TRBD1 identical over 9 bases. Looked up from germline, CDR1 is LGHNA and CDR2 is YNFKEQ. The CDR3 length is 16 residues. Losses at the gene ends were 5 bases for V and 5 bases for J; bases not matched to a gene: 9. This chain's CDR3 is CASSEGDRAVTGELFF. CDR3 DNA sequence: TGTGCCAGCAGCGAAGGGGACAGGGCGGTAACCGGGGAGCTGTTTTTT.

This clonotype was observed many times. This rearrangement joins TRBV29-1 to TRBJ2-3, with D unclear. The germline V gene has CDR1 SQVTM and CDR2 ANQGSEA. V was shortened by 5 bases and J by 5 bases, with 17 bases between the two germline ends. CDR3 size: 14 residues. The CDR3 reads CSVTVSGAQDTQYF. DNA of the CDR3: TGCAGCGTTACGGTTTCAGGCGCACAAGATACGCAGTATTTT.